This T cell receptor (beta chain) was captured by sequencing in a study of blood T cell repertoires in COVID-19. Study information: Italy, Spain and the United States were the sources of the convalescent and acute COVID-19 samples. T cells, B-cell-depleted T cells, or PBMCs supplied cDNA or gDNA.

Authors' methods: The authors estimated nucleated cell counts from reference gene primer amplification. TCRdb's copy holds only in-frame clones and misses some; the assay was immunoSEQ multiplex PCR. V and J calls plus clone size are reproduced from that table; the DNA served to infer D and trimming. The table lists about 230,000 clones, roughly 83% of them singletons. The CDR3 extends over 16 amino acids. Per germline, CDR1 LNHDA and CDR2 SQIVND (reference sequence). The trim removed 7 bases at V and 8 bases at J, leaving 15 bases unmatched. The clonotype was recovered from a man aged 35 to 55 with acute or convalescent COVID-19. The material sequenced was peripheral blood. The rearrangement joins TRBV19 to TRBJ1-4, with 8 bases aligning to TRBD1. The CDR3 coding sequence is TGTGCCAGTACCGTTGATCGGACAGGGCGGGAAGAAAAACTGTTTTTT. Its protein is CASTVDRTGREEKLFF.